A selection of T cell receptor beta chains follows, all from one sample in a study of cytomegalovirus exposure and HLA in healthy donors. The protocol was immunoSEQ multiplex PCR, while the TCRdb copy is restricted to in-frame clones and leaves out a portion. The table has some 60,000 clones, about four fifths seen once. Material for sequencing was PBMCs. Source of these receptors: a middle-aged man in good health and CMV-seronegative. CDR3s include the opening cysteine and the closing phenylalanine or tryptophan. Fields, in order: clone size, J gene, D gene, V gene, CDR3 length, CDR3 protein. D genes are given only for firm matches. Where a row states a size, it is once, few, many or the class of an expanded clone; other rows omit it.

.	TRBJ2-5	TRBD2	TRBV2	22	CASSESLFWTSGGPNGQETQYF
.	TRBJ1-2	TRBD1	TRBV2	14	CASSGGGQDYGYTF
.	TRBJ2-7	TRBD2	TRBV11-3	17	CASSSTPFSGGDYEQYF
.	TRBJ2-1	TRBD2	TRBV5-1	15	CASGPERGPRGEQFF
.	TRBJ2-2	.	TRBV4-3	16	CASSQDYGRGGGELFF
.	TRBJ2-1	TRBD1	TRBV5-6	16	CASSKFTGDSTNEQFF
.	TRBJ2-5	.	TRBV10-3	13	CAISASLQETQYF
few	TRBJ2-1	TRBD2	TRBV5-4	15	CASSLAGGPINEQFF
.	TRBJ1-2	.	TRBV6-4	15	CASRMTPGGGYGYTF
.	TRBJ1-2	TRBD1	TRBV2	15	CASREQGLGNYGYTF
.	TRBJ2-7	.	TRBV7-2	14	CASSSTRSIYEQYF
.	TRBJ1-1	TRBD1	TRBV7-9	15	CASSFGGQLNTEAFF
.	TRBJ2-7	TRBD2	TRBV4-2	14	CASSQSGLTYEQYF
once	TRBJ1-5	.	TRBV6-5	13	CASSYSSGQPQHF
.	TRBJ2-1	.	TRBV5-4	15	CASRVRSADYNEQFF
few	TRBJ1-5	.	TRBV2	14	CASSEAGRDQPQHF
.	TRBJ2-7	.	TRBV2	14	CASNPVRVTYEQYF
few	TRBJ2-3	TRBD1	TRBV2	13	CASSPGQGLAQYF
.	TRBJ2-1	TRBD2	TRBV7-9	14	CASSHTRGGTEQFF
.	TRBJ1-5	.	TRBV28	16	CASSEHTGLGNQPQHF
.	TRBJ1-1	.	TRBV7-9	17	CASSRMVHGVGGTEAFF
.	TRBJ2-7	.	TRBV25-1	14	CASSEYTHTYEQYF
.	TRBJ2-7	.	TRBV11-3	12	CASSFGVHEQYF
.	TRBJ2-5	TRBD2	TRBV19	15	CASSSLAGGYETQYF
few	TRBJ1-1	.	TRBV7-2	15	CASSFSGWGGTEAFF
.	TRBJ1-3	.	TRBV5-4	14	CASSLRGSGNTIYF
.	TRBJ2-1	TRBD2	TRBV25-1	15	CASSEYGRGGGEQFF
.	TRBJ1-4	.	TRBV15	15	CATSRGTAGNEKLFF
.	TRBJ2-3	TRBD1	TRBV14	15	CASSPGGTVTDTQYF
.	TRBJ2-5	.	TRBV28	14	CASSLDTLLATQYF
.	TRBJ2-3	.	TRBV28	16	CASSLYSGRSTDTQYF
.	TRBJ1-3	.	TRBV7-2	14	CASSPRGGGNTIYF
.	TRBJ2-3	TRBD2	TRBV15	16	CATSRDPAGGQYTQYF
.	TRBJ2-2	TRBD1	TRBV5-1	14	CASSTTGHGGELFF
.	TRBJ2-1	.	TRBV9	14	CASSVGQTEFEQFF
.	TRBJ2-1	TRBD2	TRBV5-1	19	CASSSPGTSGAHSYNEQFF
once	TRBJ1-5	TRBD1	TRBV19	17	CASSIETGTGGNQPQHF
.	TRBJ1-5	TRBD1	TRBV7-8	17	CASRPLGQGGGNQPQHF
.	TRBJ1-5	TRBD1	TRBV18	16	CASSPRGRGLNQPQHF
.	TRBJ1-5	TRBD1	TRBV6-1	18	CASSGGTGGLDSNQPQHF
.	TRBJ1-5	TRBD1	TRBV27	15	CASSPIRGPNQPQHF
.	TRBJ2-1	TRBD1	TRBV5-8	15	CASSFRDRINNEQFF
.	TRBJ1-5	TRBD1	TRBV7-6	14	CASSLGADRQPQHF
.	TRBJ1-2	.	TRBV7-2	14	CASSLVEGGYGYTF
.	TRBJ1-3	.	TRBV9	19	CASSEIAQGITDSGNTIHF
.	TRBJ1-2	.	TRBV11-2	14	CASSLRGGATGYTF
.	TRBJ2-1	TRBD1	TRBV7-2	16	CASSRDQGVSYNEQFF
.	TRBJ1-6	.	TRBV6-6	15	CASRPIYGANSPLHF
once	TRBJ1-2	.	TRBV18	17	CASSPTGGRDHNYGYTF
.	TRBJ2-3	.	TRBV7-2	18	CASSLRRGRVLGTDTQYF
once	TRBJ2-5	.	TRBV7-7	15	CASSSLGARQETQYF
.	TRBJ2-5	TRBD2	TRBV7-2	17	CASSSGLAGGLQETQYF
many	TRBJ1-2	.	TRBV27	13	CASSSTRRGGYTF
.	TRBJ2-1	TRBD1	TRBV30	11	CAFHTGTGEFF
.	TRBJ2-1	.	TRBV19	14	CASRTLVGGNEQFF
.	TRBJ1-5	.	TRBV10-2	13	CASSAGSAQPQHF
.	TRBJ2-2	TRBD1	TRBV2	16	CASRPRRGQGTGELFF
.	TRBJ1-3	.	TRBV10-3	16	CAISGSWGNSGNTIYF